Listed below are T cell receptor beta chains from one sample, sequenced in a study of shared clonotypes between healthy human individuals. Generated by immunoSEQ multiplex PCR, the TCRdb table keeps only in-frame clones and is missing some. The top ten hold approximately 1.2% of the sample, which has some 2 million clones, around 96% seen once. The specimen sequenced was naive CD8+ T cells sorted from blood. The receptors come from a man aged 18 to 29 in good health. The CDR3 runs from the conserved cysteine through the conserved F or W.

V	CDR3
TRBV27	CASSLEPPLGGAPGRAEQFF
TRBV7-9	CASAAAQQFF
TRBV5-6	CASSHGQRAAYEQYF
TRBV10-2	CASSRSQGYTEAFF
TRBV5-8	CASSLYREETQYF
TRBV4-1	CASSQVNPVGGWEAFF
TRBV27	CASSSGTSPTGELFF
TRBV27	CASSFLGQWDQPQHF
TRBV30	CAWSVRPGELFF
TRBV5-6	CASSWGERLSGNTIYF
TRBV11-2	CASSLEPAGLQETQYF
TRBV11-2	CASSLLDRAYEQYF
TRBV4-3	CASSHLLAVAGGTGELFF
TRBV4-1	CASSQEGGGTPYNEQFF
TRBV27	CASSLQTGVHEQYF
TRBV4-3	CASSRLAYAGGSYNEQFF
TRBV30	CAWVADRASYNSPLHF
TRBV4-2	CASASLGLDEQYF
TRBV19	CASSIGTSGFEQYF
TRBV11-2	CASSLARGTSGRTTDTQYF
TRBV19	CASSIFATTRDTQYF
TRBV11-1	CASSLLGQDYEQYF
TRBV6-5	CASSSQETQYF
TRBV18	CASSPGQGGDYGYTF
TRBV27	CASSPLPLGTPYEQYF
TRBV2	CASSDGSLSNQPQHF
TRBV14	CASSPETASYEQYF
TRBV5-4	CASSSTSGRTDTQYF
TRBV15	CATRDTGTGNTIYF
TRBV11-2	CASSSPGAYGYTF
TRBV30	CAWNSHPGGTDTQYF
TRBV29-1	CSVEEALAGAAGEQYF
TRBV6-4	CASSDYGDTQYF
TRBV25-1	CAVYTGELFF
TRBV6-5	CASSYTDTYEQYF